This T cell receptor beta chain originates from a study of cytomegalovirus exposure and HLA in healthy donors (dated by TCRdb to about 2017). Context from the whole study: An earlier analysis of some 550 of the donors reported about 290 Gb of sequence data and some 120 million unique TCR beta sequences from about 179 million T cells. Approximately 300 gigabases of sequencing data and 70 million to 100 million unique TCR sequences were included in an early release covering under 650 HLA-typed donors. A later genetic analysis took genome-wide SNP genotypes for about 55% of the 666 donors and used that subset as a discovery cohort. Rather than using new phenotypic data, the later analysis identified candidate immune exposures from TCR beta sequences and from how often those sequences occurred across donors. Among some 400 genotyped donors of the cohort, an average of about 240,000 unique TCR beta nucleotide sequences was sequenced per donor, of which roughly 18% were non-productive. Roughly 5 DR-DQ haplotypes were handled as single units for association and clustering because linkage in the cohort was strong. Every discovery cohort repertoire had been produced on one sequencing platform. Along with the roughly 700-subject first cohort, a separate validation cohort of 120 different subjects was used. Donor age, sex, ethnicity and CMV serostatus were collected together with the repertoire data. In an earlier analysis of roughly 580 of the donors, high-throughput TCR beta sequencing was used to judge whether each TCR beta V gene segment behaved as functional or pseudogenic. The study profiled the T cell repertoires of approximately 700 subjects by immunosequencing and related them to cytomegalovirus serostatus. Typing coverage differed by locus: A, B, C, DRB1 and DQB1 were typed in roughly 620-630 donors, DQA1 in 522, DPA1 in 600 to 610, and DPB1 in just under 480. Of the 398 genotyped donors, 65% to 90% were placed in the genetic ancestry cluster associated with self-reported Caucasian donors. To predict cytomegalovirus infection status, the study brought together high-throughput TCR immunosequencing, statistical association of individual TCRs with disease status, and machine learning. A later analysis re-examined previously published TCR beta repertoires from 610 or so donors and added high-resolution HLA genotyping to investigate patterns of TCR occurrence. The study aimed to test whether cataloging public T cell receptors could reveal signatures of past pathogen exposure. HLA typing included class I and class II loci at four-digit resolution. Findings and caveats that apply to the study as a whole: CMV serostatus was the only immune exposure information available for the cohort. Across donors, most TCR sequences were observed very rarely, whereas some public TCRs were present in many individuals. Compared with the roughly 700-donor mean, donors in an Asian-associated ancestry cluster had fewer N-insertions in productive TCRs, according to a later genetic analysis. Most CMV-associated TCR beta chains appeared to be HLA-restricted in a later analysis, and the HLA associations seemed to be driven largely by CMV exposure. Because the 87-base-pair reads could not distinguish some IMGT-functional V segments, including TRBV6-2 and TRBV6-3, those segments were excluded. A group of highly shared sequence variants was considered likely to be a technical artifact of the sequencing pipeline. According to the authors, the approach could potentially be generalized to other disease states and immunological phenotypes. In an earlier analysis of around 500 of the donors, most TCR beta V segments appeared in productive rearrangements about 87% or about 30% of the time, broadly matching IMGT annotations. In both the original and validation cohorts, the classifier was reported to diagnose cytomegalovirus status with high specificity and sensitivity. Several of the top co-occurrence clusters appeared to be linked to parvovirus B19, influenza, CMV and Epstein-Barr virus, according to a later analysis. In vitro tests confirmed that a few of the cytomegalovirus-associated TCR beta chains recognize cytomegalovirus antigens. Because counts were too low, around 18 rarely observed V segments, including chromosome 9 orphons, were left out of the earlier analysis of roughly 600 of the donors. In a later analysis, HLA-associated TCR beta chains showed more clonal expansion and lower generation probabilities than non-associated chains that were equally common. When HLA alleles, especially DR and DQ, strongly co-occurred, attributing TCR associations to individual alleles was difficult. Correlated functional status among segregating V segments might be attributable to linkage disequilibrium, but an unknown experimental factor could not be ruled out. The study listed approximately 150 TCR beta chains as associated with cytomegalovirus. In a later analysis, TCR association rates were found to vary across HLA loci, with the most associated TCRs seen for DRB1 alleles and the fewest for HLA-C alleles. An association between a missense DCLRE1C variant and V-gene and J-gene trimming of TCR beta chains was found in a later genetic analysis and replicated in an independent cohort. This cohort had only TCR beta chains sequenced, and the lack of alpha or paired-chain data limited which features could be detected. A further reported finding was that TCR beta sequences accurately predicted the HLA-A and HLA-B alleles for most subjects in the first cohort. The presence/absence analyses assumed that sequencing depth was roughly uniform across donors, and that assumption may not be true. Because some donors lacked HLA typing at each locus, the association tests relied only on the typed subset. At a false discovery rate of 0.05, a later analysis linked around 15,000 TCR beta sequences to specific HLA alleles.

The cohort comprised around 690 healthy bone marrow donors. All cohort members were sampled while nominally healthy, although unrecorded immune exposures were likely present. The donor tested CMV seronegative and was one of the 352 seronegative cohort members. Each donor provided a peripheral blood sample, and peripheral blood mononuclear cells were used for TCR beta sequencing. Genomic DNA was extracted from the blood cell samples with the Qiagen DNeasy Blood Extraction Kit. For CDR1 and CDR2, the germline V gene lists SGHTA and FQGNSA. V loses 5 bases of germline sequence and J loses 1 base, and the interval between the two ends is 12 bases. There are 15 amino acids in the CDR3, from cysteine to phenylalanine inclusive. Only the CDR3 part of the read is kept: 45 bases, read in frame from the first base. Remarks on this clone: Its specific antigen is unknown. Nothing much larger sits one base from this clone, and base qualities are not available.

The library came from the immunoSEQ multiplex PCR assay. A mixture of 60 forward primers for TCR Vbeta segments and 13 reverse primers for TCR Jbeta segments was used in the multiplex PCR. Amplification of the CDR3 region of rearranged TCR beta genes was performed with a multiplex PCR assay on genomic DNA. The Illumina HiSeq System was used to sequence the amplified TCR beta libraries as 87-base-pair reads. Concerning the study's data processing: In a later analysis, around 80 million unique TCR beta chains were counted across the 650 to 700 repertoires, and approximately 11 million of these chains were shared by at least two donors. Raw reads were error-corrected and collapsed into unique sequences with a nearest-neighbor algorithm that merged closely related sequences to remove PCR and sequencing errors. CDR3 sequences were aligned to IMGT reference sequences to assign V, D and J gene segments. For a sequence to be retained, at least a six-nucleotide match to both a V gene segment and a J gene segment was required. Rearrangements were classified as productive when the CDR3 lacked stop codons and remained in frame with V and J, and all other rearrangements were classified as non-productive. Following IMGT convention, CDR3 was defined as the stretch from the second conserved V-encoded cysteine to the conserved J-encoded phenylalanine. Sequences without an unambiguous match to a single V gene segment were excluded from the earlier analysis of several hundred of the donors. In an earlier analysis of almost 600 of the donors, a V segment was called functional when productive rearrangements were above 56.7%, and segregating when the standard deviation between donors exceeded 5%. A statistical classification framework was developed to diagnose cytomegalovirus status using the catalog of TCR beta chain sequences. In a later analysis, TCR nucleotide sequences were compared against IMGT/GENE-DB human TR gene sequences so that V and J genes could be assigned. Using the TCRdist pipeline, a later analysis assigned CDR3 sequences along with most-parsimonious VDJ recombination scenarios. In a later analysis, each TCR beta chain was defined by its CDR3 amino acid sequence together with its V-gene family, and reads lacking a unique V-gene family were excluded. A later analysis removed over 500 highly shared, low-generation-probability nucleotide sequences to deal with suspected cross-contamination and a sequencing artifact. In a later analysis, a clonal expansion index was calculated for each public chain from normalized within-repertoire ranks of inferred template counts. Generation probabilities in a later analysis came from a VDJ recombination model fitted to out-of-frame rearrangements, and those results were checked against IGoR. In a later analysis, hypergeometric tests were used to score TCR-TCR, TCR-HLA and TCR-CMV co-occurrence, with a repertoire-size bias correction applied to TCR pairs. To estimate false discovery rates, a later analysis permuted the HLA or CMV assignments 20 times. In a later analysis, co-occurring TCRs were grouped using DBSCAN, with TCRdist sequence similarity added in when clustering inside HLA-allele-positive subsets. Repertoires with fewer than 30,000 or more than 120,000 public chains, plus five repertoires with anomalous nucleotide sharing, were excluded from co-occurrence clustering. TCRdb's version of the immuneACCESS table is confined to in-frame rearrangements and falls short of the full clone set. An unresolved V gene accounts for under half of the shortfall where checked; the remainder is of unknown origin. For V, J and clone size, that table is used; D and trimming come from the DNA. This sample lists under 110,000 clones; approximately 85% were detected once. The ten biggest clones cover about 3.7% of the sample.

The rearrangement joined TRBV7-2 to TRBJ2-1, with TRBD2 as a weak D call on 6 bases. Sample: PBMCs. The TCR sequence derives from a young man in good health and CMV-seronegative. CDR3 protein: CASSPRGSSYNEQFF. The bases read TGTGCCAGCAGCCCCCGGGGGAGTTCCTACAATGAGCAGTTCTTC.